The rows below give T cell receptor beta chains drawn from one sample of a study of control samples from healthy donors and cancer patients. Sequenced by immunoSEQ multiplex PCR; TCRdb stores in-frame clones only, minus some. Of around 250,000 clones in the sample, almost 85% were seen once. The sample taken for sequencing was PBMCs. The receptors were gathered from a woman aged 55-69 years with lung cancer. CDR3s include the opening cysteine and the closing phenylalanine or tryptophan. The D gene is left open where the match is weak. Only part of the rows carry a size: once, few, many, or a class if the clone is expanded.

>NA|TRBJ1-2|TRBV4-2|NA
CASSQPYGYTF
TGTGCCAGCAGCCAGCCCTATGGCTACACCTTC
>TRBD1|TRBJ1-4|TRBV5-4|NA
CASSLSRGINEKLFF
TGTGCCAGCAGCCTCTCCAGGGGGATTAATGAAAAACTGTTTTTT
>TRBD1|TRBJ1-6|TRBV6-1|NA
CASSDRTGSLVRSPLHF
TGTGCCAGCAGTGATCGGACAGGTTCCCTTGTTCGTTCACCCCTCCACTTT
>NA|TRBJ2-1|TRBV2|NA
CASRDYNEQFF
TGTGCCAGCAGGGATTACAATGAGCAGTTCTTC
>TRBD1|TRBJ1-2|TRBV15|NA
CATSTQTGDYGYTF
TGTGCCACCAGCACCCAAACAGGGGACTATGGCTACACCTTC
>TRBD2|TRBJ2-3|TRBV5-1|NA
CASSLGQETTRSSGGTRDTQYF
TGCGCCAGCAGCTTGGGACAGGAAACGACCCGCTCTAGCGGGGGGACCAGGGATACGCAGTATTTT
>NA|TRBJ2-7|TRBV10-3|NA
CAISESGNEQYF
TGTGCCATCAGTGAGTCTGGGAACGAGCAGTACTTC
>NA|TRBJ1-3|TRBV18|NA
CASSLPGSSGNTIYF
TGTGCCAGCTCCCTGCCGGGGAGCTCTGGAAACACCATATATTTT
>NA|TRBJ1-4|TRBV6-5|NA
CASSYTPWKTEKLFF
TGTGCCAGCAGTTACACGCCATGGAAGACGGAAAAACTGTTTTTT
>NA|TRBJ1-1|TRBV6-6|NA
CASSSTGYTEAFF
TGTGCCAGCAGTTCAACAGGGTACACTGAAGCTTTCTTT
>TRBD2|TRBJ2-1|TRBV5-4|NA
CASSLISGRAFDEQFF
TGTGCCAGCAGCTTGATTAGCGGGAGGGCCTTTGATGAGCAGTTCTTC
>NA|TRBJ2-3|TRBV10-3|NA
CATTRGDPDTQYF
TGTGCCACCACCAGGGGGGACCCAGATACGCAGTATTTT
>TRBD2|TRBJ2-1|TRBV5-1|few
CASSVGGTTYNEQFF
TGCGCCAGCAGCGTCGGCGGGACTACCTACAATGAGCAGTTCTTC
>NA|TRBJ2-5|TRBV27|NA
CASSFSGETQYF
TGTGCCAGCAGTTTTAGCGGAGAGACCCAGTACTTC
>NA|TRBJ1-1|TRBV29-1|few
CSGHGIDGKAFF
TGCAGCGGCCATGGTATCGACGGAAAAGCTTTCTTT
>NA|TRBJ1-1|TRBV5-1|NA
CASSWSTELNTEAFF
TGCGCCAGCAGCTGGTCGACAGAGCTGAACACTGAAGCTTTCTTT
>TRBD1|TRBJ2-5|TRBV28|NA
CASSSPGTGQETQYF
TGTGCCAGCAGTTCTCCCGGGACAGGGCAAGAGACCCAGTACTTC
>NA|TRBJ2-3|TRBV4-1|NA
CASSQGSGPPTDTQYF
TGCGCCAGCAGCCAAGGCTCTGGTCCCCCCACAGATACGCAGTATTTT
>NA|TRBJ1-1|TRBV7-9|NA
CASSQEQGPNTEAFF
TGTGCCAGCAGCCAGGAACAGGGACCGAACACTGAAGCTTTCTTT
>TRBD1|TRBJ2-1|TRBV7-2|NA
CASRAGTGAYNEQFF
TGTGCCAGCAGGGCCGGGACAGGGGCATACAATGAGCAGTTCTTC
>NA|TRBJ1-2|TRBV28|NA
CASSFPGPYGYTF
TGTGCCAGCAGTTTCCCAGGGCCCTATGGCTACACCTTC
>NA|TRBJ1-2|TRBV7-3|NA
CASSSDSANYGYTF
TGTGCCAGCAGCTCCGACAGTGCTAACTATGGCTACACCTTC
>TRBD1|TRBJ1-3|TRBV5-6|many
CASSLNPTGGNTIYF
TGTGCCAGCAGCTTAAACCCGACAGGGGGAAACACCATATATTTT
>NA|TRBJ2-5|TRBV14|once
CASSQLGQQETQYF
TGTGCCAGCAGCCAATTAGGCCAACAAGAGACCCAGTACTTC
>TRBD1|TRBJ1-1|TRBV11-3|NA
CASSQSQGDTEAFF
TGTGCCAGCAGTCAATCTCAGGGGGACACTGAAGCTTTCTTT
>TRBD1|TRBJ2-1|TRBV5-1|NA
CASSSQPGTGTGEQFF
TGCGCCAGCAGCTCCCAACCCGGGACAGGGACGGGAGAGCAGTTCTTC
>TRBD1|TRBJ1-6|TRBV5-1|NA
CASSSVPDRGNSPLHF
TGCGCCAGCAGCTCCGTTCCTGACAGGGGGAATTCACCCCTCCACTTT
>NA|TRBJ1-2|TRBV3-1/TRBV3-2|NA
CASRGGAVGYTF
TGTGCCAGCCGAGGGGGGGCGGTTGGCTACACCTTC
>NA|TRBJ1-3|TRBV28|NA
CASRLATDSSGNTIYF
TGTGCCAGCAGACTGGCAACGGACAGCTCTGGAAACACCATATATTTT
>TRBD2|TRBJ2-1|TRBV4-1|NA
CASSQVGLGGDEQFF
TGCGCCAGCAGCCAGGTCGGACTAGGTGGGGATGAGCAGTTCTTC
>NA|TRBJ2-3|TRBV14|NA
CASSHRRHGDTQYF
TGTGCCAGCAGCCATCGAAGGCACGGGGATACGCAGTATTTT
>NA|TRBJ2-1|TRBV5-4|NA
CASSPGLNSYNEQFF
TGTGCCAGCAGCCCGGGACTGAACTCCTACAATGAGCAGTTCTTC
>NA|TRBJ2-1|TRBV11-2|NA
CASSSASEQFF
TGTGCCAGCAGCTCAGCGAGTGAGCAGTTCTTC
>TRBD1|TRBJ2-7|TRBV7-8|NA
CASSITGDNEQYF
TGTGCCAGCAGTATTACAGGGGACAACGAGCAGTACTTC
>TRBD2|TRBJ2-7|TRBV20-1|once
CSASRRASGGFTYEQYF
TGCAGTGCTAGTAGACGGGCTAGCGGGGGATTCACCTACGAGCAGTACTTC
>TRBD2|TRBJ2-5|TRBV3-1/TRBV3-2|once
CASSQDWLAGENQETQYF
TGTGCCAGCAGCCAAGATTGGCTAGCGGGAGAGAACCAAGAGACCCAGTACTTC
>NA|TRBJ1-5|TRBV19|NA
CASSIGASNQPQHF
TGTGCCAGTAGTATAGGAGCCAGCAATCAGCCCCAGCATTTT
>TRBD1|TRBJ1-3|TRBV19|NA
CASSNIPGQLSGNTIYF
TGTGCCAGTAGTAACATCCCGGGACAGCTCTCTGGAAACACCATATATTTT
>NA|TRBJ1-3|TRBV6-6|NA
CASTSSGVFGNTIYF
TGTGCCAGCACCTCTTCAGGGGTCTTTGGAAACACCATATATTTT
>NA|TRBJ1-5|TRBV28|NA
CASSLAAPNQPQHF
TGTGCCAGCAGTTTGGCGGCACCTAATCAGCCCCAGCATTTT
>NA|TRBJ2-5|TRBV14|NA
CASSLQETQYF
TGTGCCAGCAGCCTCCAAGAGACCCAGTACTTC
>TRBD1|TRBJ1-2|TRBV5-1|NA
CASSGGQPGNYGYTF
TGCGCCAGCAGCGGGGGACAGCCGGGAAACTATGGCTACACCTTC
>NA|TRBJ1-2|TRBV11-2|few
CASSPLFRQYIRGYTF
TGTGCCAGCAGCCCACTTTTCCGGCAGTATATTCGTGGCTACACCTTC
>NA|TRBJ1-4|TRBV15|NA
CATSSLAGAGFMWAATNEKLFF
TGTGCCACCAGCAGCTTGGCAGGGGCTGGGTTTATGTGGGCCGCAACTAATGAAAAACTGTTTTTT
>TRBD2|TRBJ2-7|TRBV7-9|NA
CASSLVTSGTNEQYF
TGTGCCAGCAGCTTAGTTACTAGCGGGACAAACGAGCAGTACTTC
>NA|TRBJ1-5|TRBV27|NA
CASSLEGFSNQPQHF
TGTGCCAGCAGTTTAGAAGGCTTTAGCAATCAGCCCCAGCATTTT
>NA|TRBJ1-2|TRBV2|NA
CASSEAGQGGGYTF
TGTGCCAGCAGTGAAGCAGGGCAGGGTGGAGGCTACACCTTC
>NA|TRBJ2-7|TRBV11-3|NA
CASSQGTTEQYF
TGTGCCAGCAGCCAGGGGACTACGGAGCAGTACTTC
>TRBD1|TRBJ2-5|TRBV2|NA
CASRIQGAEETQYF
TGTGCCAGCAGAATACAGGGGGCTGAAGAGACCCAGTACTTC
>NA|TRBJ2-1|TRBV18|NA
CASSPLTVRSYNEQFF
TGTGCCAGCTCACCGTTGACAGTCCGCTCCTACAATGAGCAGTTCTTC